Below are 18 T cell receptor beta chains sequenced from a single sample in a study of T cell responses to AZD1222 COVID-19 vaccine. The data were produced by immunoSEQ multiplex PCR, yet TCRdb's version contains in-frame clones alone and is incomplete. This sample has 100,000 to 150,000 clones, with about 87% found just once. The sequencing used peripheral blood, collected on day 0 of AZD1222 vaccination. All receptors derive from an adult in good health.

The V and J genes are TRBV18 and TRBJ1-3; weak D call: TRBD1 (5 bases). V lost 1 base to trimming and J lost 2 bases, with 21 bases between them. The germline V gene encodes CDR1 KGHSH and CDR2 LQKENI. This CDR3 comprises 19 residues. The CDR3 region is CASSPRSPRRGAAGNTIYF. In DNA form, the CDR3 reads TGTGCCAGCTCACCACGGTCACCCAGGCGCGGGGCGGCTGGAAACACCATATATTTT.

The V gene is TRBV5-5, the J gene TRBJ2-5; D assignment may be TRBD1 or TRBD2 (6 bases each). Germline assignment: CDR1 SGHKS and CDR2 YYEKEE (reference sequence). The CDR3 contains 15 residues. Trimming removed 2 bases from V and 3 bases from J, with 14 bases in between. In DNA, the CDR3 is TGTGCCAGCAGCTTTACCCGGGGGCGGGAAGAGACCCAGTACTTC. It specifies CASSFTRGREETQYF.

The CDR3 region is CASSQSRSSGGAYNEQFF. The CDR3 region has the DNA TGTGCCAGCAGCCAATCTCGTTCTAGCGGGGGGGCCTACAATGAGCAGTTCTTC. The rearrangement uses TRBV3-1 (or the pseudogene TRBV3-2) and TRBJ2-1; the match to TRBD2 covers 12 bases. CDR3 size: 18 residues. CDR1 is LGHDT, CDR2 YNNKEL, per germline (reference sequence). V shed 2 bases and J 2 bases; nucleotides not matched to a gene: 7.

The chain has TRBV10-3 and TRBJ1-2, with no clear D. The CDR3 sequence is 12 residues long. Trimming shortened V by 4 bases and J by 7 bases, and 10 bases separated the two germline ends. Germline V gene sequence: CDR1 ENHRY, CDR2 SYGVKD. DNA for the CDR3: TGTGCCATCAGTGTCTCTGGGTCTGGCTACACCTTC. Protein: CAISVSGSGYTF.

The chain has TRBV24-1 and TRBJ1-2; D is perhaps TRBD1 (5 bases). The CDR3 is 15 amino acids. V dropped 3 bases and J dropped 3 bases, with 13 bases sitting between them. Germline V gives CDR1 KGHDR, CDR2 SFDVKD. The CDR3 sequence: CATSDGGRRDYGYTF. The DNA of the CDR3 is TGTGCCACCAGTGATGGGGGTCGACGGGACTATGGCTACACCTTC.

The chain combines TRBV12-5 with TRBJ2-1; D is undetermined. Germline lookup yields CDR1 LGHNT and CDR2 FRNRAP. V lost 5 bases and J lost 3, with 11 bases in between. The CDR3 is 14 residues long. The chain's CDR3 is CASGDGRSYNEQFF. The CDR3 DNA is TGTGCTAGTGGTGACGGACGGAGCTACAATGAGCAGTTCTTC.

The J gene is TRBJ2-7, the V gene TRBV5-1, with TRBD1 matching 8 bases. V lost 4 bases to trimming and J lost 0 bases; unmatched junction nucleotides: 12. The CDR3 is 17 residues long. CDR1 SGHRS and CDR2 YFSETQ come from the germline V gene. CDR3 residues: CASSKGQVEILSYEQYF. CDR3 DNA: TGCGCCAGCAGCAAGGGACAGGTAGAGATCCTCTCCTACGAGCAGTACTTC.

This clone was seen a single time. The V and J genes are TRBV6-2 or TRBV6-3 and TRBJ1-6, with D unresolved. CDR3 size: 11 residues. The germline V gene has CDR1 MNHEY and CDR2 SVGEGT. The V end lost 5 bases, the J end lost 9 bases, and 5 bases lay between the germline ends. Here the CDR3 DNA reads TGTGCCAGCAGTCACAGTTCACCCCTCCACTTT. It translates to CASSHSSPLHF.

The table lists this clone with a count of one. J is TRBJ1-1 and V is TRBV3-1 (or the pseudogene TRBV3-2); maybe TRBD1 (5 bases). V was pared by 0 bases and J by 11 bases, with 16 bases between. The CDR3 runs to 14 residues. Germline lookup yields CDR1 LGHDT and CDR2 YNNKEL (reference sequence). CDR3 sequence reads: CASSQDRWGRWAFF. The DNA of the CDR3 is TGTGCCAGCAGCCAAGATCGGTGGGGCCGGTGGGCTTTCTTT.

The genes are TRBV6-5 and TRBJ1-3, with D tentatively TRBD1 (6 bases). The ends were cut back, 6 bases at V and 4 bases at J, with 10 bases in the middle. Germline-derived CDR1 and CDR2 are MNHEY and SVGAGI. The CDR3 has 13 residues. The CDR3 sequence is CASRLQGGNTIYF. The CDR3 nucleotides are TGTGCCAGCAGACTCCAGGGGGGAAACACCATATATTTT.

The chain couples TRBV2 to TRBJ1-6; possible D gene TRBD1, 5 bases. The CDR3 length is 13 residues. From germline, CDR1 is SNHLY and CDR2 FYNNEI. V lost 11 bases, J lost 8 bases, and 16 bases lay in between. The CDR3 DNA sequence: TGTGCCCGGGGCGGCCTCGGGGATTCACCCCTCCACTTT. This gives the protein CARGGLGDSPLHF. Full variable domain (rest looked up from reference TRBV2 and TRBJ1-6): EPEVTQTPSHQVTQMGQEVILRCVPISNHLYFYWYRQILGQKVEFLVSFYNNEISEKSEIFDDQFSVERPDGSNFTLKIRSTKLEDSAMYFCARGGLGDSPLHFGNGTRLTVT.

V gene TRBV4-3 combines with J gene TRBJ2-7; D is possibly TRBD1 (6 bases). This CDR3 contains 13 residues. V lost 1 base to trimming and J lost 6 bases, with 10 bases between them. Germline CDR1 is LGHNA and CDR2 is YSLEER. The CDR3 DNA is TGCGCCAGCAGCCAAGTCTCCAGGGGCGAGCAGTACTTC. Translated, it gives CASSQVSRGEQYF.

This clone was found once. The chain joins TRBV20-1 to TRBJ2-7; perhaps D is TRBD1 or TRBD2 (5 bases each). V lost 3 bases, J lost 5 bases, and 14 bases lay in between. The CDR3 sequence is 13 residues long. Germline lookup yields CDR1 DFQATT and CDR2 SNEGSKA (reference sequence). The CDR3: CSASNRGYHEQYF. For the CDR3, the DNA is TGCAGTGCTAGTAACCGGGGCTACCACGAGCAGTACTTC.

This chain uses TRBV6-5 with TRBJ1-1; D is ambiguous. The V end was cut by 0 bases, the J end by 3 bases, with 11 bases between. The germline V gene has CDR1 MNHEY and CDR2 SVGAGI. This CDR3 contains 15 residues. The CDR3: CASSYSIVLDTEAFF. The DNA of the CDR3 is TGTGCCAGCAGTTACTCGATAGTATTGGACACTGAAGCTTTCTTT.

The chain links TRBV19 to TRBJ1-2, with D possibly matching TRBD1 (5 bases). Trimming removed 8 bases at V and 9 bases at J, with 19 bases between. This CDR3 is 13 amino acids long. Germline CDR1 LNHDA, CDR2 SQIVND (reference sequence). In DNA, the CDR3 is TGTGCCAGTGTCGGGGGGGGACTCAGTAGCTACACCTTC. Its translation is CASVGGGLSSYTF.

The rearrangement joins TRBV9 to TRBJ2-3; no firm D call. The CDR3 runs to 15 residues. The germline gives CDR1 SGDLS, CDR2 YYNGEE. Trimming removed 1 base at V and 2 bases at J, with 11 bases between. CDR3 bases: TGTGCCAGCAGCGTAAACCCGGGTTCCACAGATACGCAGTATTTT. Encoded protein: CASSVNPGSTDTQYF.

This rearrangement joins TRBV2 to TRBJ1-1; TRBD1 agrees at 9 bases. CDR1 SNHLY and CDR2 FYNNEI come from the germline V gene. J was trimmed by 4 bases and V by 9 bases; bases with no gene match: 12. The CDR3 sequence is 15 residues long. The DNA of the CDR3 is TGTGCCAGTGGGGACAGGGACCGGGTAGGCACTGAAGCTTTCTTT. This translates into CASGDRDRVGTEAFF.

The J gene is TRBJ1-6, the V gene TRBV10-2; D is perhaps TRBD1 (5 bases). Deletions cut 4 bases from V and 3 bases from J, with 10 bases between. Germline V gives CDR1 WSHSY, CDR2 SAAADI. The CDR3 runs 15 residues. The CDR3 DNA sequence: TGCGCCAGCAGTGGGGGGACGTTCTATAATTCACCCCTCCACTTT. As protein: CASSGGTFYNSPLHF.